The rows below give T cell receptor beta chains drawn from one sample of a study of blood T cell repertoires in COVID-19. TCRdb's table, derived via immunoSEQ multiplex PCR, lists solely in-frame clones and lacks some. Of 300,000 to 450,000 clones listed, about 90% are singletons. The sequencing input was PBMCs or T cells enriched from blood (not recorded which). The receptors were sampled from a man aged 35 to 55 in a cohort exposed to, infected with or recovered from COVID-19 (not recorded which). The CDR3 runs from the conserved cysteine through the conserved F or W. The D gene is left open where the match is weak. Clone size is given for some rows only: seen once, a few or many times, or a class if the clone is expanded.

j_call | cdr3_length | v_call | clone_size | d_call | cdr3_nt | cdr3_aa
TRBJ2-7 | 15 | TRBV23-1 | . | TRBD1 | TGCGCCAGCAGTCACCATGTCGGGACAGCCTACGAGCAGTACTTC | CASSHHVGTAYEQYF
TRBJ1-1 | 13 | TRBV7-8 | . | TRBD1 | TGTGCCAGCAGCCGACAGGGTTACACTGAAGCTTTCTTT | CASSRQGYTEAFF
TRBJ2-5 | 15 | TRBV5-1 | . | TRBD2 | TGCGCCAGCAGCCTCGGGACTAGCTTACAAGAGACCCAGTACTTC | CASSLGTSLQETQYF
TRBJ1-3 | 15 | TRBV18 | . | . | TGTGCCAGCTCACCTATTCGGAGCTCTGGAAACACCATATATTTT | CASSPIRSSGNTIYF
TRBJ1-2 | 14 | TRBV5-1 | few | . | TGCGCCAGCAGGTTCCGGGACACCGTCTATGGCTACACCTTC | CASRFRDTVYGYTF
TRBJ2-1 | 14 | TRBV10-2 | . | TRBD2 | TGCGCCAGCAGCGTCGGGAGGGGAGACAATGAGCAGTTCTTC | CASSVGRGDNEQFF
TRBJ1-2 | 11 | TRBV2 | . | . | TGTGCCAGCAGGACGGGGGATGGCTACATCTTC | CASRTGDGYIF
TRBJ1-6 | 14 | TRBV7-9 | . | . | TGTGCCAGCAGCTTAGAGGGAGTGAATTCACCCCTCCACTTT | CASSLEGVNSPLHF
TRBJ2-2 | 14 | TRBV24-1 | once | . | TGTGCCACCAGTGGACTAGCGAACACCGGGGAGCTGTTTTTT | CATSGLANTGELFF
TRBJ1-1 | 13 | TRBV29-1 | . | TRBD1 | TGCAGCGTTGACAGGGGGCTGGGCACTGAAGCTTTCTTT | CSVDRGLGTEAFF
TRBJ2-3 | 14 | TRBV7-9 | . | . | TGTGCCAGCAGCTTATTTGAGTACACAGATACGCAGTATTTT | CASSLFEYTDTQYF
TRBJ1-5 | 14 | TRBV5-1 | . | TRBD1 | TGCGCCAGCAGCTCCTCAGGGGGAAATCAGCCCCAGCATTTT | CASSSSGGNQPQHF
TRBJ2-7 | 14 | TRBV19 | . | . | TGTGCCAGTAGTGCAACGGACACCCCGAGGGAGCAGTACTTC | CASSATDTPREQYF
TRBJ1-2 | 13 | TRBV30 | few | . | TGTGCCTGGAGTGTACACAGGGACAATGGCTACACCTTC | CAWSVHRDNGYTF
TRBJ2-1 | 13 | TRBV27 | . | . | TGTGCCAGCAGTTTAAGAGGTGTCAGTGAGCAGTTCTTC | CASSLRGVSEQFF
TRBJ1-2 | 14 | TRBV11-1 | few | TRBD1 | TGTGCCAGCAGCCGACAGGGGAATGACTATGGCTACACCTTC | CASSRQGNDYGYTF
TRBJ1-2 | 15 | TRBV5-1 | . | . | TGCGCCAGCAGCTTTACGGGGAGGCCTAACTATGGCTACACCTTC | CASSFTGRPNYGYTF
TRBJ2-1 | 15 | TRBV6-6 | . | TRBD1 | TGTGCCAGCAGCCGGACAGGGGGTCCCTACAATGAGCAGTTCTTC | CASSRTGGPYNEQFF
TRBJ1-2 | 13 | TRBV28 | . | . | TGTGCCGCTCGATCGGGTGAGCATACTGGCTACACCTTC | CAARSGEHTGYTF
TRBJ2-1 | 16 | TRBV6-1 | . | TRBD1 | TGTGCCAGCAGTGACTACCGGGGCACCAGGGGGAATGAGCAGTTCTTC | CASSDYRGTRGNEQFF
TRBJ2-7 | 13 | TRBV11-3 | . | . | TGTGCCAGCAGCTTAGATACAGGGCACGAGCAGTACTTC | CASSLDTGHEQYF
TRBJ2-2 | 14 | TRBV5-1 | once | . | TGCGCCAGCAGCTTGGGGGTGACTAGCGGGGAGCTGTTTTTT | CASSLGVTSGELFF
TRBJ1-3 | 14 | TRBV7-9 | . | . | TGTGCCAGCAGCTTAGTAGGCAGGGGAAACACCATATATTTT | CASSLVGRGNTIYF
TRBJ1-4 | 15 | TRBV5-1 | few | TRBD1 | TGCGCCAGCAGTTCGGGACAGGGGAGTGGCGAAAAACTGTTTTTT | CASSSGQGSGEKLFF
TRBJ1-2 | 14 | TRBV20-1 | . | . | TGCAGTGCTCGTGAACCGGGGGTACACTATGGCTACACCTTC | CSAREPGVHYGYTF
TRBJ2-3 | 16 | TRBV6-5 | . | TRBD1 | TGTGCCAGCAGTTACAGGGGGCCGACCATCACAGATACGCAGTATTTT | CASSYRGPTITDTQYF
TRBJ1-2 | 12 | TRBV3-1/TRBV3-2 | . | . | TGTGCCAGCAGCCAAGCCGGGATTGGCTACACCTTC | CASSQAGIGYTF
TRBJ1-5 | 14 | TRBV6-1 | . | TRBD1 | TGTGCCAGCAGTGAAGGACAGGGACAGCAGCCCCAGCATTTT | CASSEGQGQQPQHF
TRBJ2-1 | 15 | TRBV5-1 | . | . | TGCGCCAGCAGCCTCGCGGATAGCCTATTCAATGAGCAGTTCTTC | CASSLADSLFNEQFF
TRBJ2-3 | 15 | TRBV2 | . | TRBD2 | TGTGCCAGCAGTGAGCGGGAGGCGCGCACAGATACGCAGTATTTT | CASSEREARTDTQYF
TRBJ1-4 | 15 | TRBV18 | . | TRBD1 | TGTGCCAGCACCCCGCGGACAGGGGTTAGTGAAAAACTGTTTTTT | CASTPRTGVSEKLFF
TRBJ2-5 | 16 | TRBV29-1 | once | TRBD1 | TGCAGCGTTGAAGAATTGGACAGGGGGTTTCTAGAGACCCAGTACTTC | CSVEELDRGFLETQYF
TRBJ1-1 | 14 | TRBV30 | . | . | TGTGCCTGGAGAGGAAAGGGGATCAACACTGAAGCTTTCTTT | CAWRGKGINTEAFF
TRBJ1-3 | 12 | TRBV20-1 | . | . | TGCAGTGCTAGTGATTCCGGGAACACCATATATTTT | CSASDSGNTIYF
TRBJ1-2 | 17 | TRBV19 | . | TRBD1 | TGTGCCAGTAGCAAAAGGACAGGGATCGAGTCTAACTATGGCTACACCTTC | CASSKRTGIESNYGYTF
TRBJ2-1 | 14 | TRBV10-3 | . | . | TGTGCCATCAGCTCGGTTAGCTCCTACAATGAGCAGTTCTTC | CAISSVSSYNEQFF
TRBJ1-2 | 14 | TRBV27 | . | . | TGTGCCAGCGGCACGGGGGGGCTCCTATATGGCTACACCTTC | CASGTGGLLYGYTF
TRBJ1-5 | 15 | TRBV28 | . | . | TGTGCCAGCAGTCCCGGGGACATTAGCAATCAGCCCCAGCATTTT | CASSPGDISNQPQHF
TRBJ2-7 | 11 | TRBV6-5 | few | TRBD1 | TGTGCCAGCAGTACGGGACAGGGGCAGTACTTC | CASSTGQGQYF
TRBJ2-1 | 16 | TRBV19 | . | TRBD2 | TGTGCCAGTACCAAACGGACTAGCGGAAACCACAATGAGCAGTTCTTC | CASTKRTSGNHNEQFF
TRBJ2-1 | 17 | TRBV5-6 | . | TRBD2 | TGTGCCAGCAGCCCCGCGACGGGGGGGAGAGTTTACAATGAGCAGTTCTTC | CASSPATGGRVYNEQFF
TRBJ2-5 | 12 | TRBV4-1 | . | . | TGCGCCAGCAGCCAAGCACAAGAGACCCAGTACTTC | CASSQAQETQYF
TRBJ1-1 | 14 | TRBV3-1/TRBV3-2 | . | . | TGTGCCAGCAGCCAAGAAACCGGGAGTCACGAAGCTTTCTTT | CASSQETGSHEAFF
TRBJ2-1 | 14 | TRBV19 | once | TRBD2 | TGTGCCAGTAGAAAGCGGGGGGGGACCAATGAGCAGTTCTTC | CASRKRGGTNEQFF